This T cell receptor (beta chain) was found in a study of molecular identifiers for immune sequencing clone quantification. Across the whole study: Within a replicate experiment, RNA obtained from either 20,000 or 100,000 naive CD8 cells was divided into five aliquots, and four of those aliquots were then sequenced. Study results and caveats: Clones above 20 RNA copies contained over 99% of effector molecules but under 1% of naive ones.

A few counts support this clonotype. Its target is not known. Making the bulk TCR libraries relied on previously described methods and listed TCR primers. TCRdb re-called the PCR reads through MiXCR, storing one row per CDR3 protein. This table holds 400,000 to 600,000 distinct CDR3 sequences, roughly 26% found once. Sequenced sample: naive CD8+ T cells from blood, with Jurkat cell RNA spiked in. Subset defined: FACS-sorted CD8+CD4-CCR7+CD45RA+ naive T cells. This clonotype was sampled from a human donor in good health. Some libraries in this study had Jurkat cell RNA spiked in.

The CDR3 loop is CASSSRTGTNEQFF. For the CDR3, the DNA is TGTGCCAGCAGCTCCAGGACAGGGACGAATGAGCAGTTCTTC. The rearrangement uses TRBV11-3 and TRBJ2-1; 8 bases line up with TRBD1. V was pared by 4 bases and J by 7 bases, with 6 bases of the junction left unmatched. There are 14 residues in the CDR3. The germline CDR1 and CDR2 sequences are SGHNT and YENEEA.